The 18 T cell receptor beta chains reported below all come from one sample, sequenced in a study of beta chain features in type 1 diabetes. The investigators reverse transcribed all of the isolated RNA, so they sequenced expressed TCRB transcripts. TCRdb's table, derived via immunoSEQ multiplex PCR, lists solely in-frame clones and lacks some. In the table there are approximately 38,000 clones, around 64% of which are singletons. Sequenced sample: Tregs from blood. These receptors were taken from a woman in her 30s in good health.

This clone has just one count. The same CDR3 arises from other DNA sequences in this sample as well. The V call is TRBV6-5, the J call TRBJ2-2; TRBD2 matches 12 bases. V shed 6 bases, J shed 4 bases, and the junction held 3 bases outside the gene matches. Germline assignment: CDR1 MNHEY and CDR2 SVGAGI. The CDR3 sequence is 15 residues long. This CDR3 reads CASRGLAGSTGELFF. CDR3 nucleotides: TGTGCCAGCAGGGGACTAGCGGGCTCCACCGGGGAGCTGTTTTTT.

This CDR3 is CASSYRRGSGKETQYF. CDR3 coding DNA: TGTGCCAGCAGCTACCGCCGGGGGAGCGGCAAAGAGACCCAGTACTTC. The chain links TRBV5-4 to TRBJ2-5; the D gene is possibly TRBD2 (6 bases). The CDR3 sequence is 16 residues long. CDR1 and CDR2 (germline): SGHNT, YYREEE (reference sequence). V lost 3 bases, J lost 3 bases, and 18 bases lay in between.

This chain links TRBV7-8 with TRBJ1-1, with D maybe TRBD1 (6 bases). Germline V gives CDR1 SGHVS, CDR2 FQNEAQ. This CDR3 comprises 13 residues. With 8 bases removed from V and 1 base from J, the gap between germline ends came to 11 bases. The CDR3 reads CASGQNANTEAFF. In DNA form, the CDR3 reads TGTGCCAGCGGACAGAATGCGAACACTGAAGCTTTCTTT.

CDR3 loop: CASSYRSLSNEQFF. In nucleotides, the CDR3 is TGTGCCAGCAGTTACCGGTCGCTTAGCAATGAGCAGTTCTTC. The chain is built from TRBV6-6 and TRBJ2-1; D gene unclear. CDR1 and CDR2 (germline): MNHNY, SVGAGI (reference sequence). The length of the CDR3 is 14 residues. V dropped 2 bases and J dropped 6 bases, with 11 bases sitting between them.

The chain is built from TRBV28 and TRBJ2-3, with D possibly TRBD2 on 6 matching bases. The germline gives CDR1 MDHEN, CDR2 SYDVKM. The V end was cut by 3 bases, the J end by 2 bases, with 9 bases between. The CDR3 is made up of 14 amino acids. CDR3 DNA sequence: TGTGCCAGCAGTTTCGCGGGAAACACAGATACGCAGTATTTT. This gives the protein CASSFAGNTDTQYF.

The chain couples TRBV7-8 to TRBJ2-4, with 9 bases identical to TRBD2. CDR1 SGHVS and CDR2 FQNEAQ come from the germline V gene. The V and J ends lost 5 bases and 9 bases, in that order; junction bases with no gene match: 11. The CDR3 runs to 15 residues. CDR3 protein: CASSPWEAGGGIQYF. CDR3 sequence (DNA): TGTGCCAGCAGCCCATGGGAAGCGGGGGGAGGCATTCAGTACTTC.

This chain uses TRBV5-4 with TRBJ2-1, with TRBD2 identical over 7 bases. Germline CDR1 and CDR2: SGHNT and YYREEE (reference sequence). This CDR3 has 15 amino acids. V was clipped by 0 bases and J by 2 bases; unmatched bases: 2. The CDR3 coding sequence is TGTGCCAGCAGCTTGGGTCGGGAGGCCTACAATGAGCAGTTCTTC. It yields the protein CASSLGREAYNEQFF. Supplemented by reference TRBV5-4 and TRBJ2-1, the full variable domain reads ETGVTQSPTHLIKTRGQQVTLRCSSQSGHNTVSWYQQALGQGPQFIFQYYREEENGRGNFPPRFSGLQFPNYSSELNVNALELDDSALYLCASSLGREAYNEQFFGPGTRLTVL.

This clone was seen more than once but under ten times. The chain carries TRBV7-3 and TRBJ2-2, with 7 bases aligning to TRBD1. Germline CDR1 is SGHTA and CDR2 is FQGTGA. V lost 3 bases and J lost 0; bases outside the gene matches: 1. The length of the CDR3 is 15 residues. The CDR3 region is CASSLGQSNTGELFF. In DNA form, the CDR3 reads TGTGCCAGCAGCTTGGGACAGTCGAACACCGGGGAGCTGTTTTTT.

This chain links TRBV9 with TRBJ2-1, with a weak D call TRBD2 (6 bases). The CDR3 is made up of 16 amino acids. Trimming pared 0 bases from V and 4 bases from J, leaving 14 bases between. Germline loops: CDR1 SGDLS, CDR2 YYNGEE. CDR3 DNA: TGTGCCAGCAGCGTAGGGGCGGGGCCGTTTTACAATGAGCAGTTCTTC. It encodes CASSVGAGPFYNEQFF.

CDR3 bases: TGTGCCAGCAGTCCCGGACAGGTCCTCACATTCTATGGCTACACCTTC. This gives the protein CASSPGQVLTFYGYTF. The rearrangement uses TRBV7-2 and TRBJ1-2; 7 nucleotides align to TRBD1. Germline CDR1 and CDR2: SGHTA and FQGNSA. This CDR3 is 16 amino acids long. The trim removed 6 bases at V and 4 bases at J, leaving 14 bases unmatched.

The rearrangement uses TRBV30 and TRBJ2-3; D is possibly TRBD2 (5 bases). CDR1 and CDR2 from the germline V gene are GTSNPN and SVGIG (reference sequence). V was cut by 0 bases and J by 7 bases, with 11 bases left in between. The CDR3 totals 13 residues. As DNA, the CDR3 is TGTGCCTGGAGTGTACTGGCTAGCAATACGCAGTATTTT. Its translation: CAWSVLASNTQYF.

The rearrangement joins TRBV30 to TRBJ1-5; D gene uncertain. The V end was cut by 3 bases, the J end by 4 bases, with 13 bases between. Germline V lookup: CDR1 GTSNPN, CDR2 SVGIG (reference sequence). This CDR3 comprises 14 residues. The CDR3 sequence: CAWSGDGTNQPQHF. The CDR3 DNA reads as TGTGCCTGGAGCGGAGACGGTACGAATCAGCCCCAGCATTTT.

This clone showed up just a few times. This chain joins TRBV4-3 and TRBJ2-5, with 12 positions matching TRBD2. Per the germline V gene, CDR1 is LGHNA and CDR2 is YSLEER. V shed 1 base and J 1 base; nucleotides not matched to a gene: 19. This CDR3 is 22 amino acids long. Here the CDR3 reads CASSQVLPLPGLAGGAQETQYF. The CDR3 DNA reads as TGCGCCAGCAGCCAAGTCCTTCCCCTCCCGGGACTAGCGGGTGGAGCCCAAGAGACCCAGTACTTC.

CDR3 sequence: CASSPTGQGNQPQHF. CDR3 coding DNA: TGTGCCAGCTCTCCTACGGGACAGGGGAATCAGCCCCAGCATTTT. This chain connects TRBV18 to TRBJ1-5, with 10 bases matching TRBD1. The length of the CDR3 is 15 residues. Per the germline V gene, CDR1 is KGHSH and CDR2 is LQKENI. The V and J ends lost 6 bases and 4 bases, in that order; junction bases with no gene match: 6.

The chain employs TRBV7-8 and TRBJ1-2; the D gene is possibly TRBD1 (5 bases). From germline, CDR1 is SGHVS and CDR2 FQNEAQ. The CDR3 is 18 residues long. Trimming shortened V by 4 bases and J by 2 bases, and 23 bases separated the two germline ends. Here the CDR3 DNA reads TGTGCCAGCAGCTCACCGGTCAAGGGGCCCAGAATAAACTATGGCTACACCTTC. Protein sequence: CASSSPVKGPRINYGYTF.

The chain recombines TRBV19 with TRBJ2-6, with D unclear. CDR3 length: 15 amino acids. The V gene lost 2 bases and the J gene lost 2 bases, with 7 bases spanning the gap. Looked up from germline, CDR1 is LNHDA and CDR2 is SQIVND (reference sequence). This CDR3 is CASSIRVTGANVLTF. CDR3 sequence (DNA): TGTGCCAGTAGTATACGAGTTACTGGGGCCAACGTCCTGACTTTC.

This clone was seen a few times. The V and J genes are TRBV7-2 and TRBJ1-1; D remains ambiguous. V lost 3 bases and J lost 1, with 9 bases in between. The CDR3 consists of 14 residues. Per germline, CDR1 SGHTA and CDR2 FQGNSA. The CDR3 spells CASSFGFGNTEAFF. For the CDR3, the DNA is TGTGCCAGCAGCTTCGGGTTCGGGAACACTGAAGCTTTCTTT. Variable domain in full (rest from reference TRBV7-2 and TRBJ1-1): GAGVSQSPSNKVTEKGKDVELRCDPISGHTALYWYRQSLGQGLEFLIYFQGNSAPDKSGLPSDRFSAERTGGSVSTLTIQRTQQEDSAVYLCASSFGFGNTEAFFGQGTRLTVV.

A few counts support this clone. CDR3 DNA sequence: TGTGCCAGCAGTCAAGGACTAGCGACCAACAATGAGCAGTTCTTC. Residues: CASSQGLATNNEQFF. V is TRBV28 and J is TRBJ2-1; 9 bases map to TRBD2. CDR3 length equals 15 residues. V lost 5 bases, J lost 5 bases, and 7 bases stayed unmatched. The germline CDR1 and CDR2 sequences are MDHEN and SYDVKM.